What follows are 27 T cell receptor beta chains derived from one specimen sequenced in a study of regulatory T cells in long-lasting Graves disease. Both iRepertoire HTBI primers and Arm-PCR of CDR3 regions were used to build the TCR beta libraries. MiXCR, applied by TCRdb to the multiplex PCR reads, yields one record per CDR3 protein. The sample carries 420,000 or so distinct CDR3 sequences, roughly 15% recorded once. Time point reported: newly diagnosed GD, antithyroid drugs for less than 3 months. Construction of the TCR library relied on RNA isolated from PBMCs. The sample also formed part of further work on T cells in Graves' hyperthyroidism and ophthalmopathy.

The sample was peripheral blood mononuclear cells (PBMCs), taken at new diagnosis, from a patient treated with antithyroid drugs. Source of these receptors: a woman under 30 with Graves disease.

V is TRBV6-1 and J is TRBJ2-1; tentatively, D is TRBD2 (7 bases). The CDR3 is made up of 16 amino acids. Germline lookup yields CDR1 MNHNS and CDR2 SASEGT. Trimming took 6 bases from V and 4 from J, leaving 19 bases between them. CDR3 sequence: CASSLPGGGLYNEQFF. The CDR3 region has the DNA TGTGCCAGCAGCCTTCCCGGCGGGGGCTTATACAATGAGCAGTTCTTC.

This clonotype was counted between two and nine times. CDR3 sequence reads: CASNKGLAGEKEQFF. The CDR3 DNA reads as TGTGCCAGCAATAAGGGACTAGCGGGAGAAAAGGAGCAGTTCTTC. V usage is TRBV12-3 or TRBV12-4 and J usage is TRBJ2-1, with 14 bases matching TRBD2. There are 15 residues in the CDR3. V lost 7 bases and J lost 10; bases outside the gene matches: 9.

The V and J genes are TRBV10-3 and TRBJ1-2; tentatively, D is TRBD1 (5 bases). Trimming stripped 0 bases from V and 7 bases from J, with 12 bases between. Germline lookup yields CDR1 ENHRY and CDR2 SYGVKD. This CDR3 comprises 14 residues. The CDR3 loop reads CAISESGGRVGYTF. The DNA of the CDR3 is TGTGCCATCAGTGAGTCGGGAGGCAGGGTTGGCTACACCTTC.

The CDR3 coding sequence is TGTGCCAGCAGCCCCCCCGGACAGGGGAGGTGGGTGAACACTGAAGCTTTCTTT. Its translation is CASSPPGQGRWVNTEAFF. The V and J genes are TRBV11-2 and TRBJ1-1, with 9 bases matching TRBD1. Germline CDR1 is SGHAT and CDR2 is FQNNGV. The CDR3 spans 18 residues. Trimming removed 5 bases from V and 0 bases from J; junction bases left unmatched: 13.

Many counts were recorded for this clonotype. The genes are TRBV2 and TRBJ2-3; D possibly corresponds to TRBD2 (6 bases). This CDR3 has 15 residues. Trimming removed 10 bases at V and 3 bases at J, with 20 bases between. Germline loops: CDR1 SNHLY, CDR2 FYNNEI. The CDR3 region is CATSSRERGTDTQYF. The CDR3 DNA follows: TGTGCCACCTCTTCCCGGGAGCGAGGGACAGATACGCAGTATTTT.

This clonotype was detected only a few times. The chain employs TRBV19 and TRBJ2-1, with 7 bases aligning to TRBD2. This CDR3 contains 15 residues. V was clipped by 3 bases and J by 6 bases; unmatched bases: 8. Germline lookup yields CDR1 LNHDA and CDR2 SQIVND (reference sequence). CDR3 region: CASSIDGSSGNEQFF. The CDR3 DNA follows: TGTGCCAGTAGTATTGACGGGTCTAGCGGCAATGAGCAGTTCTTC.

This clonotype was counted only a few times. This rearrangement joins TRBV27 to TRBJ2-2; TRBD1 aligns across 9 bases. V trimming: 6 bases; J trimming: 1 base; junction bases outside the gene matches: 18. The CDR3 totals 20 residues. The V gene's germline CDR1 is MNHEY and CDR2 SMNVEV (reference sequence). For the CDR3, the DNA is TGTGCCAGCAGACCCCTCCCGGGACAGGGTGTCACTATGAACACCGGGGAGCTGTTTTTT. Encoded protein: CASRPLPGQGVTMNTGELFF.

Ten or more counts support this clonotype. The rearrangement joins TRBV29-1 to TRBJ2-3; D could derive from TRBD1 or TRBD2 (5 bases each). The CDR3 sequence is 11 residues long. CDR1 is SQVTM, CDR2 ANQGSEA, per germline. Trimming shortened V by 4 bases and J by 9 bases, and 11 bases separated the two germline ends. The CDR3 bases are TGCAGCGTTGTGGGGGAGCCGACGCAGTATTTT. The encoded protein is CSVVGEPTQYF.

This clonotype has more than one count but fewer than ten. In DNA, the CDR3 is TGTGCCAGCAAGAGAATTTCCTACGAGCAGTACTTC. It is translated as CASKRISYEQYF. V is TRBV6-1 and J is TRBJ2-7; D gene ambiguous. This CDR3 comprises 12 residues. V was trimmed by 7 bases and J by 1 base, leaving 8 bases between them. Germline CDR1 and CDR2: MNHNS and SASEGT.

This clonotype was seen more than once but under ten times. The chain links TRBV27 to TRBJ1-2, with TRBD1 matching over 10 bases. The V and J ends lost 4 bases and 0 bases, in that order; junction bases with no gene match: 5. Germline assignment: CDR1 MNHEY and CDR2 SMNVEV (reference sequence). The CDR3 is 16 amino acids. CDR3 DNA sequence: TGTGCCAGCAGTTGGACAGGGGGGAGGACTAACTATGGCTACACCTTC. It encodes CASSWTGGRTNYGYTF.

The V gene is TRBV20-1, the J gene TRBJ2-5; D not resolved. CDR1 and CDR2 (germline): DFQATT, SNEGSKA (reference sequence). V gave up 1 base and J gave up 4 bases, with 10 bases separating them. This CDR3 is 13 amino acids long. CDR3 loop: CSARGPGPETQYF. The DNA of the CDR3 is TGCAGTGCTAGAGGTCCGGGCCCAGAGACCCAGTACTTC.

In this sample, this clonotype turned up many times. The V and J genes are TRBV29-1 and TRBJ2-1; 9 bases are shared with TRBD1. CDR3 size: 12 residues. V gave up 6 bases and J gave up 6 bases; unmatched junction bases: 3. CDR1 and CDR2 (germline): SQVTM, ANQGSEA. The CDR3 region is CSVGTGSNEQFF. The CDR3 DNA follows: TGCAGCGTGGGGACAGGGTCCAATGAGCAGTTCTTC.

This clonotype has ten or more counts. The chain combines TRBV28 with TRBJ1-2; D ambiguous. Trimming pared 6 bases from V and 8 bases from J, leaving 16 bases between. The CDR3 totals 13 residues. The germline CDR1 and CDR2 sequences are MDHEN and SYDVKM. CDR3 nucleotides: TGTGCCAGCAGGACGGAATCAGTTGGAGGCTACACCTTC. Its translation: CASRTESVGGYTF.

This clonotype has a handful of counts. The J gene is TRBJ1-1, the V gene TRBV7-8; D is unclear. This CDR3 has 15 amino acids. The germline V gene encodes CDR1 SGHVS and CDR2 FQNEAQ. Trimming took 1 base from V and 2 from J, leaving 11 bases between them. Here the CDR3 DNA reads TGTGCCAGCAGCTTAGTGCGGGGTCTTAACACTGAAGCTTTCTTT. Translated: CASSLVRGLNTEAFF.

As concerns this clonotype: The likely explanation is a read error, given a far larger clone one base away. The chain uses TRBV2 and TRBJ2-3; D unresolved. The DNA end is a closer match to TRBJ2-7, so the J assignment may be wrong. Germline V gives CDR1 SNHLY, CDR2 FYNNEI. This CDR3 has 14 residues. The DNA of the CDR3 is TGTGCCAGCAGTGAAATCTCGGCCGAGTATGAGCAGTACTTC. Protein product: CASSEISAEYEQYF.

This clonotype has at least ten counts. The gene calls are TRBV20-1 and TRBJ2-3; tentatively, D is TRBD1 (6 bases). This CDR3 has 14 amino acids. The V gene lost 3 bases and the J gene lost 2 bases, with 12 bases spanning the gap. Germline CDR1 is DFQATT and CDR2 is SNEGSKA (reference sequence). The CDR3 sequence: CSASYRVYTDTQYF. The CDR3 DNA is TGCAGTGCTAGCTACAGGGTGTACACAGATACGCAGTATTTT.

This clonotype was observed at least ten times. The chain recombines TRBV7-8 with TRBJ2-1, with D perhaps being TRBD1 or TRBD2 (5 bases each). V lost 5 bases and J 4 bases, leaving 15 bases between the germline ends. Germline V gene data show CDR1 as SGHVS and CDR2 as FQNEAQ. The CDR3 sequence is 15 residues long. The CDR3: CASSAREGHYNEQFF. The CDR3 DNA follows: TGTGCCAGCAGCGCCCGGGAAGGACATTACAATGAGCAGTTCTTC.

The table lists this clonotype with many counts. The gene calls are TRBV7-8 and TRBJ2-5; 11 bases line up with TRBD2. CDR1 is SGHVS, CDR2 FQNEAQ, per germline. CDR3 size: 18 residues. J lost 5 bases, V lost 4 bases, and 15 bases had no gene match. The CDR3 loop is CASSSIPRLAGSVETQYF. CDR3 coding DNA: TGTGCCAGCAGCTCCATTCCCCGACTAGCGGGATCGGTGGAGACCCAGTACTTC.

CDR3 DNA: TGTGCCACCGGGACAGGCCCCGCGAACACCGGGGAGCTGTTTTTT. It encodes CATGTGPANTGELFF. The chain employs TRBV10-3 and TRBJ2-2, with TRBD1 matching over 8 bases. In germline, CDR1 is ENHRY, CDR2 SYGVKD. The V and J ends lost 10 bases and 0 bases, in that order; junction bases with no gene match: 7. The CDR3 contains 15 residues.

This clonotype appeared many times. The chain employs TRBV20-1 and TRBJ1-6; TRBD1 is a possible D gene (5 bases). Trimming took off 3 bases at V and 0 bases at J, with 18 bases between the two ends. The CDR3 has 18 amino acids. Germline V gene sequence: CDR1 DFQATT, CDR2 SNEGSKA (reference sequence). The CDR3 region has the DNA TGCAGTGCTAGCCCATCTAGAGGGGTGGGCTCCTATAATTCACCCCTCCACTTT. Encoded protein: CSASPSRGVGSYNSPLHF.

This clonotype was seen a handful of times. This sequence joins TRBV28 and TRBJ2-7; TRBD1 matches at 9 bases. The CDR3 contains 15 residues. CDR1 is MDHEN, CDR2 SYDVKM, per germline. The ends lost 2 bases at V and 1 base at J; junction bases unmatched: 3. CDR3: CASSLMGQGSYEQYF. DNA for the CDR3: TGTGCCAGCAGTTTAATGGGACAGGGTTCCTACGAGCAGTACTTC.

This clonotype was seen only a few times. The chain recombines TRBV7-3 with TRBJ2-1, with D uncertain. In germline, CDR1 is SGHTA, CDR2 FQGTGA. Trimming pared 5 bases from V and 2 bases from J, leaving 13 bases between. The CDR3 has 15 residues. The CDR3 is CASSLTPGPYNEQFF. The CDR3 DNA reads TGTGCCAGCAGCCTCACCCCCGGGCCCTACAATGAGCAGTTCTTC.

This chain links TRBV24-1 with TRBJ2-1; weak D call: TRBD2 (6 bases). The length of the CDR3 is 14 residues. CDR1 and CDR2 (germline): KGHDR, SFDVKD. Trimming took 5 bases from V and 7 from J, leaving 14 bases between them. The CDR3 loop is CATSGQTRLNEQFF. The CDR3 DNA sequence: TGTGCCACCAGTGGTCAGACTAGATTGAATGAGCAGTTCTTC.

This sequence joins TRBV9 and TRBJ2-2; D possibly corresponds to TRBD2 (5 bases). Deletions cut 4 bases from V and 1 base from J, with 8 bases between. The CDR3 is 14 amino acids. Germline CDR1 is SGDLS and CDR2 is YYNGEE. The CDR3 DNA reads as TGTGCCAGCAGCAGGGCGGGGAACACCGGGGAGCTGTTTTTT. Its protein product is CASSRAGNTGELFF.

This clonotype has ten or more counts. The chain joins TRBV12-3 or TRBV12-4 to TRBJ2-1; no definite D call. Trimming removed 8 bases at V and 5 bases at J, with 7 bases between. The CDR3 has 11 residues. CDR3: CASSDNNEQFF. In nucleotides, the CDR3 is TGTGCCAGCTCGGATAACAATGAGCAGTTCTTC.

Many counts were recorded for this clonotype. The chain combines TRBV12-3 or TRBV12-4 with TRBJ1-6; perhaps TRBD1 as D (5 bases). Between the trimmed V and J ends, which lost 2 bases and 8 bases, there was a span of 13 bases. This CDR3 has 15 residues. The CDR3 DNA reads as TGTGCCAGCAGTTTATTCCCAGGGCAAGATTCACCCCTCCACTTT. It is translated as CASSLFPGQDSPLHF.

The rearrangement joins TRBV28 to TRBJ2-7, with 11 bases lining up with TRBD1. The CDR3 length is 15 residues. V lost 3 bases and J lost 9; bases outside the gene matches: 10. Germline-derived CDR1 and CDR2 are MDHEN and SYDVKM. CDR3 nucleotide sequence: TGTGCCAGCAGTTTGGGACAGGGGGACACCCCGGGGCAGTACTTC. The encoded protein is CASSLGQGDTPGQYF.